The 19 T cell receptor beta chains below were found in one sample sequenced in a study of shared clonotypes between healthy human individuals. TCRdb's copy holds only in-frame clones and misses some; the assay was immunoSEQ multiplex PCR. The sample consists of about 2 million clones, approximately 94% of them appearing once. It was CD45RO-negative cells, positively selected for CCR7, that made up naive CD8 cells, with terminally differentiated effector memory CD45RA+ cells excluded. Sequenced sample: naive CD8+ T cells sorted from blood. Receptors originate from a young man in good health.

This chain uses TRBV4-1 with TRBJ2-5; 7 bases match TRBD2. The J call may be mistaken, given a closer DNA end match to TRBJ2-7. From germline, CDR1 is MGHRA and CDR2 YSYEKL. The CDR3 contains 15 residues. CDR3 region: CASSQVSSGSYEQYF. The CDR3 coding sequence is TGCGCCAGCAGCCAAGTCTCTAGCGGATCCTACGAGCAGTACTTC.

The CDR3 spells CASSGQLQGHDEKLFF. The CDR3 region has the DNA TGTGCCAGCAGCGGCCAACTACAGGGTCACGATGAAAAACTGTTTTTT. The V call is TRBV5-6, the J call TRBJ1-4; perhaps TRBD1 as D (6 bases). Germline V gene sequence: CDR1 SGHDT, CDR2 YYEEEE. The V gene lost 4 bases and the J gene lost 6 bases, with 19 bases spanning the gap. CDR3 length equals 16 residues. Variable domain in full (rest from reference TRBV5-6 and TRBJ1-4): DAGVTQSPTHLIKTRGQQVTLRCSPKSGHDTVSWYQQALGQGPQFIFQYYEEEERQRGNFPDRFSGHQFPNYSSELNVNALLLGDSALYLCASSGQLQGHDEKLFFGSGTQLSVL.

This chain links TRBV6-5 with TRBJ1-2; D ambiguous. The CDR3 extends over 14 amino acids. The V end was cut by 6 bases, the J end by 0 bases, with 11 bases between. Germline V lookup: CDR1 MNHEY, CDR2 SVGAGI. The CDR3 spells CASSSGEANYGYTF. CDR3 DNA sequence: TGTGCCAGCAGCTCCGGGGAAGCTAACTATGGCTACACCTTC.

The rearrangement joins TRBV27 to TRBJ2-1; 13 bases align to TRBD2. With 5 bases clipped from V and 7 bases from J, the junction kept 2 bases outside the gene matches. The CDR3 extends over 14 amino acids. Germline V CDR1 and CDR2: MNHEY, SMNVEV (reference sequence). In DNA form, the CDR3 reads TGTGCCAGCAGTGGGGGACTAGCGGGGAATGAGCAGTTCTTC. Translating it yields CASSGGLAGNEQFF.

Comments on this clone: Distinct nucleotide sequences in the sample also encode this CDR3. The rearrangement uses TRBV5-8 and TRBJ2-5; no definite D call. This CDR3 has 13 amino acids. Trimming took 4 bases from V and 3 from J, leaving 10 bases between them. Germline V CDR1 and CDR2: SGHTS, YDEGEE. The chain's CDR3 is CASSLDGEETQYF. The CDR3 DNA follows: TGTGCCAGCAGCCTGGACGGTGAAGAGACCCAGTACTTC.

The chain carries TRBV30 and TRBJ2-7; a possible D gene is TRBD2 (6 bases). Germline V CDR1 and CDR2: GTSNPN, SVGIG (reference sequence). CDR3 length equals 16 residues. Deletions cut 4 bases from V and 0 bases from J, with 19 bases between. The CDR3 sequence: CAWMGGSDKFSYEQYF. CDR3 nucleotides: TGTGCCTGGATGGGAGGTTCAGACAAGTTCTCCTACGAGCAGTACTTC. Using reference TRBV30 and TRBJ2-7 for the parts outside the CDR3, the full variable domain is SQTIHQWPATLVQPVGSPLSLECTVEGTSNPNLYWYRQAAGRGLQLLFYSVGIGQISSEVPQNLSASRPQDRQFILSSKKLLLSDSGFYLCAWMGGSDKFSYEQYFGPGTRLTVT.

The V call is TRBV4-1, the J call TRBJ2-1, with D perhaps matching TRBD1 or TRBD2 (5 bases each). The ends were cut back, 2 bases at V and 6 bases at J, with 11 bases in the middle. The germline V gene encodes CDR1 MGHRA and CDR2 YSYEKL. The length of the CDR3 is 14 residues. As DNA, the CDR3 is TGCGCCAGCAGCCAATGGCAGGGACGCAATGAGCAGTTCTTC. It translates to CASSQWQGRNEQFF.

The gene calls are TRBV7-9 and TRBJ2-2; TRBD2 aligns across 8 bases. CDR1 is SEHNR and CDR2 is FQNEAQ in the germline V gene (reference sequence). With 0 bases clipped from V and 3 bases from J, the junction kept 6 bases outside the gene matches. The CDR3 runs to 17 residues. The DNA for the CDR3 is TGTGCCAGCAGCTTAGCCGCCCTAGCGGGCTACACCGGGGAGCTGTTTTTT. It translates to CASSLAALAGYTGELFF.

The J gene is TRBJ1-4, the V gene TRBV7-9; D may be TRBD1 (5 bases). The V and J ends lost 1 base and 8 bases respectively, with 14 bases between them. The germline V gene encodes CDR1 SEHNR and CDR2 FQNEAQ (reference sequence). This CDR3 contains 15 residues. CDR3 loop: CASSLEPGLPEKLFF. CDR3 in DNA: TGTGCCAGCAGCTTAGAACCGGGACTGCCGGAAAAACTGTTTTTT. Complete variable domain (other parts from reference TRBV7-9 and TRBJ1-4): DTGVSQNPRHKITKRGQNVTFRCDPISEHNRLYWYRQTLGQGPEFLTYFQNEAQLEKSRLLSDRFSAERPKGSFSTLEIQRTEQGDSAMYLCASSLEPGLPEKLFFGSGTQLSVL.

The J gene is TRBJ1-2, the V gene TRBV7-9; D might be TRBD1 (6 bases). Germline V gene sequence: CDR1 SEHNR, CDR2 FQNEAQ (reference sequence). Trimming took 1 base from V and 8 from J, leaving 11 bases between them. The CDR3 is 13 residues long. As DNA, the CDR3 is TGTGCCAGCAGCTTAGACAGGGAGGGAGGCTACACCTTC. It encodes CASSLDREGGYTF.

On this clone: Additional DNA sequences in this sample encode the identical CDR3. The V call is TRBV9, the J call TRBJ1-2, with a possible D match to TRBD1 (5 bases). Germline CDR1 and CDR2: SGDLS and YYNGEE. Trimming cost V 4 bases and J 2 bases, with 15 bases left between them. The CDR3 is made up of 15 amino acids. CDR3 protein: CASSPSSGTNYGYTF. DNA of the CDR3: TGTGCCAGCAGCCCCAGCTCCGGGACGAACTATGGCTACACCTTC.

This chain joins TRBV2 and TRBJ1-5; weak D call: TRBD1 (6 bases). The CDR3 loop spans 18 amino acids. Germline-derived CDR1 and CDR2 are SNHLY and FYNNEI. V was trimmed by 0 bases and J by 7 bases, leaving 22 bases between them. This CDR3 reads CASSEATGGGALLQPQHF. In DNA, the CDR3 is TGTGCCAGCAGTGAAGCGACCGGCGGGGGGGCGCTCCTACAGCCCCAGCATTTT. Using reference TRBV2 and TRBJ1-5 for the parts outside the CDR3, the full variable domain is EPEVTQTPSHQVTQMGQEVILRCVPISNHLYFYWYRQILGQKVEFLVSFYNNEISEKSEIFDDQFSVERPDGSNFTLKIRSTKLEDSAMYFCASSEATGGGALLQPQHFGDGTRLSIL.

This chain links TRBV2 with TRBJ2-7; 11 bases are shared with TRBD2. The germline V gene has CDR1 SNHLY and CDR2 FYNNEI. The CDR3 is 16 amino acids. The trim removed 6 bases at V and 3 bases at J, leaving 10 bases unmatched. The chain's CDR3 is CASSGTSGPGVYEQYF. CDR3 nucleotide sequence: TGTGCCAGCAGCGGGACTAGCGGCCCCGGGGTCTACGAGCAGTACTTC.

This clone occurred a few times. The CDR3 DNA is TGTGCCAGTAGTAGCCCCTATGACCCAACACAGCCCCAGCATTTT. Its protein is CASSSPYDPTQPQHF. The chain uses TRBV19 and TRBJ1-5; D call uncertain. The V end was cut by 4 bases, the J end by 7 bases, with 17 bases between. The CDR3 contains 15 residues. CDR1 is LNHDA, CDR2 SQIVND, per germline (reference sequence).

V is TRBV27 and J is TRBJ2-7; 8 bases line up with TRBD1. This CDR3 comprises 13 residues. Germline lookup yields CDR1 MNHEY and CDR2 SMNVEV (reference sequence). V gave up 9 bases and J gave up 2 bases; unmatched junction bases: 6. CDR3 in DNA: TGTGCCAGTGCGGACAGGGCAGCCTACGAGCAGTACTTC. This encodes CASADRAAYEQYF.

The V gene is TRBV14, the J gene TRBJ2-1, with 11 positions matching TRBD1. This CDR3 has 17 residues. Germline CDR1 and CDR2: SGHDN and FVKESK. V gave up 5 bases and J gave up 5 bases; unmatched junction bases: 11. CDR3 coding DNA: TGTGCCAGCAGCTTAAACTGGGGACAGGGGGAGGACAATGAGCAGTTCTTC. This codes for CASSLNWGQGEDNEQFF.

This chain uses TRBV4-1 with TRBJ1-2, with D unclear. V lost 4 bases and J lost 2, with 14 bases in between. CDR1 and CDR2 (germline): MGHRA, YSYEKL. The CDR3 is 15 amino acids. The CDR3 region has the DNA TGCGCCAGCAGCCTACCCTACCAGGCGAACTATGGCTACACCTTC. Its protein product is CASSLPYQANYGYTF.

This rearrangement joins TRBV30 to TRBJ1-2, with D unresolved. V was cut by 1 base and J by 4 bases, with 13 bases left in between. Per germline, CDR1 GTSNPN and CDR2 SVGIG (reference sequence). The CDR3 totals 14 residues. CDR3 sequence: CAWSGVVVPYGYTF. The CDR3 DNA reads as TGTGCCTGGAGTGGAGTAGTTGTTCCCTATGGCTACACCTTC.

This chain connects TRBV7-3 to TRBJ2-1; D ambiguous. Per germline, CDR1 SGHTA and CDR2 FQGTGA. The V gene lost 5 bases and the J gene lost 0 bases, with 20 bases spanning the gap. The CDR3 totals 18 residues. DNA of the CDR3: TGTGCCAGCAGCCCTGGCTTGTGGGATTCCGGCTCCTACAATGAGCAGTTCTTC. This sequence encodes CASSPGLWDSGSYNEQFF.